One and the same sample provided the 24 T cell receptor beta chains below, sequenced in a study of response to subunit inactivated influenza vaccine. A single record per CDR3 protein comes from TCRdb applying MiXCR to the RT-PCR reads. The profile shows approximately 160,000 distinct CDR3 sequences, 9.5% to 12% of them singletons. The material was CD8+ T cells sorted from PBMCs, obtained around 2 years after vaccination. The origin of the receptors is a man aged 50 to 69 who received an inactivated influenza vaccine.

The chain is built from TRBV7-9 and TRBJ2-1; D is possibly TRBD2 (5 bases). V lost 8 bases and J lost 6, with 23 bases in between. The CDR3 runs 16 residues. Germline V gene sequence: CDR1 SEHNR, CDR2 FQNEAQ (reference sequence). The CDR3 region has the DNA TGTGCCAGCGCCCCCACAAGCGGTGTTGGATTCAATGAGCAGTTCTTC. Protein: CASAPTSGVGFNEQFF.

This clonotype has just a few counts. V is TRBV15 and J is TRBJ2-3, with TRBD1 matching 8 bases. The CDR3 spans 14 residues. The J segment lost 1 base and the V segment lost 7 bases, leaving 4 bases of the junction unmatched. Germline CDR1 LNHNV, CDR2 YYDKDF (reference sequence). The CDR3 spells CATNDRGGTDTQYF. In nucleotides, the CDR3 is TGTGCCACCAATGACAGGGGTGGCACAGATACGCAGTATTTT.

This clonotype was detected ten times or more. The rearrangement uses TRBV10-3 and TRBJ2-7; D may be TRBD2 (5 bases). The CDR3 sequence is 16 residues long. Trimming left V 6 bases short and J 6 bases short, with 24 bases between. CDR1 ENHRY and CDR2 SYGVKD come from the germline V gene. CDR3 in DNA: TGTGCCATCAGGCCCGTGACTGCTGCGGGTCTGGGCGAGCAGTACTTC. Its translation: CAIRPVTAAGLGEQYF.

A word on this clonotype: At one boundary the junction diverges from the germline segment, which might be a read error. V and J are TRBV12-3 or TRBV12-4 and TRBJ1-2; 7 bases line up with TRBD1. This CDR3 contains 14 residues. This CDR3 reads CACSLRQGHYGYTF. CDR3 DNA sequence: TGTGCCTGCAGTTTAAGACAGGGACACTATGGCTACACCTTC.

CDR3: CASSITPGQSQETQYF. The CDR3 nucleotides are TGTGCCAGCAGCATCACACCGGGACAGTCCCAAGAGACCCAGTACTTC. V gene TRBV7-2 combines with J gene TRBJ2-5; TRBD1 matches 7 bases. V dropped 5 bases and J dropped 1; count of bases not matched to a gene: 10. Germline CDR1 reads SGHTA; CDR2 reads FQGNSA. CDR3 size: 16 residues. The entire variable domain, with the rest obtained from reference TRBV7-2 and TRBJ2-5, is as follows: GAGVSQSPSNKVTEKGKDVELRCDPISGHTALYWYRQSLGQGLEFLIYFQGNSAPDKSGLPSDRFSAERTGGSVSTLTIQRTQQEDSAVYLCASSITPGQSQETQYFGPGTRLLVL.

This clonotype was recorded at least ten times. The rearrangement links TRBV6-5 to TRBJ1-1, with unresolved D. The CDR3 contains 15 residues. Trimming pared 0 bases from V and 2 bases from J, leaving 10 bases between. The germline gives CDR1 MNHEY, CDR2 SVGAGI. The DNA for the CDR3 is TGTGCCAGCAGTTACTCGATAGAAACAAACACTGAAGCTTTCTTT. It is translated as CASSYSIETNTEAFF.

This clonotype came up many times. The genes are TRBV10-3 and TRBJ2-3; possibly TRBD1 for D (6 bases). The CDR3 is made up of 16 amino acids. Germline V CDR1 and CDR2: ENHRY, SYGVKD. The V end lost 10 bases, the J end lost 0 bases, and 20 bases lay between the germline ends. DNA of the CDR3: TGTGCCACCGACCGGGACACTCTATCTAGCACAGATACGCAGTATTTT. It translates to CATDRDTLSSTDTQYF.

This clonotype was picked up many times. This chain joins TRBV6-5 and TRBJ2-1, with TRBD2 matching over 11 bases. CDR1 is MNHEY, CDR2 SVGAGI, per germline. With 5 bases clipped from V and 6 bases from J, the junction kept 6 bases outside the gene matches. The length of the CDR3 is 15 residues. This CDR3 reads CASSTSGGFGNEQFF. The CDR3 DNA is TGTGCCAGCAGTACTAGCGGGGGTTTCGGCAATGAGCAGTTCTTC.

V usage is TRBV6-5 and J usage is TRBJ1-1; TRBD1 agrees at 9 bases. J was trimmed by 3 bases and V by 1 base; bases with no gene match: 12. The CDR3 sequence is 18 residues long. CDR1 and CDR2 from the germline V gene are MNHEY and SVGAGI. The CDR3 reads CASSYYWTGVNADTEAFF. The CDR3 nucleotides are TGTGCCAGCAGTTACTATTGGACAGGGGTGAATGCGGACACTGAAGCTTTCTTT.

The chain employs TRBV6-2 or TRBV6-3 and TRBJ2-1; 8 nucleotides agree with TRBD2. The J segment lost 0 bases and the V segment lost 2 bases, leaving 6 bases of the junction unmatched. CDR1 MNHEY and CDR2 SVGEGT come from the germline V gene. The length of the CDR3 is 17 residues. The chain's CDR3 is CASSYAGGQSSYNEQFF. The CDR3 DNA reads TGTGCCAGCAGTTACGCGGGGGGCCAGAGCTCCTACAATGAGCAGTTCTTC.

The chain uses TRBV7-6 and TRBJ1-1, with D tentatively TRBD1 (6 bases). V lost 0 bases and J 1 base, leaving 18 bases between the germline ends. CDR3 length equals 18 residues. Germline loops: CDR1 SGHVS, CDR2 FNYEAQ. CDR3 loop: CASSLALWGAGRNTEAFF. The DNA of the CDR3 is TGTGCCAGCAGCTTAGCACTCTGGGGGGCGGGGCGGAACACTGAAGCTTTCTTT.

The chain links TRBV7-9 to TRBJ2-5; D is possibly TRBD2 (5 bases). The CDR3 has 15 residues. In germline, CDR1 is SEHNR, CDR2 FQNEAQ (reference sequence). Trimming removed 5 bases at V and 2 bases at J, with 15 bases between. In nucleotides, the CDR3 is TGTGCCAGCAGCAGCCGGGGAAGTTTACAAGAGACCCAGTACTTC. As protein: CASSSRGSLQETQYF. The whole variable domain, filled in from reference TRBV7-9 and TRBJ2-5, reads DTGVSQNPRHKITKRGQNVTFRCDPISEHNRLYWYRQTLGQGPEFLTYFQNEAQLEKSRLLSDRFSAERPKGSFSTLEIQRTEQGDSAMYLCASSSRGSLQETQYFGPGTRLLVL.

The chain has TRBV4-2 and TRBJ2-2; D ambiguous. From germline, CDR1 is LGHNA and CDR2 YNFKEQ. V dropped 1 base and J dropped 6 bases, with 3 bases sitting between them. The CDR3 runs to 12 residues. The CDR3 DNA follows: TGTGCCAGCAGCCAAGCCGCCGGGGAGCTGTTTTTT. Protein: CASSQAAGELFF.

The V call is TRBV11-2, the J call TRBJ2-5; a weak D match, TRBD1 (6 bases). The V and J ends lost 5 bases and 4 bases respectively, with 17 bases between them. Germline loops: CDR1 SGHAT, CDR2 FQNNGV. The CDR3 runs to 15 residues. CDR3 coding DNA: TGTGCCAGCAGCCATTTCAACAGGGATTTAGAGACCCAGTACTTC. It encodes CASSHFNRDLETQYF.

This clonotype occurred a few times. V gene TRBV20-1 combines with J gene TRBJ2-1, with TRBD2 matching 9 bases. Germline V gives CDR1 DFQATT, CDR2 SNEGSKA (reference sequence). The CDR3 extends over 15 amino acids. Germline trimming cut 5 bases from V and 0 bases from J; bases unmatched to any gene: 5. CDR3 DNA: TGCAGTGCTGAAAAACTAGCGGGCTCCTACAATGAGCAGTTCTTC. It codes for CSAEKLAGSYNEQFF.

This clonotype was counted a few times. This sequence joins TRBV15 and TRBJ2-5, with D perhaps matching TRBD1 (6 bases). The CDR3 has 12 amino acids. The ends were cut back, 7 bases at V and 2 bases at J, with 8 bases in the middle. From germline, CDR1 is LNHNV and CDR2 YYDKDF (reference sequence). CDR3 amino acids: CATTGQQETQYF. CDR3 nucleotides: TGTGCCACCACCGGACAGCAAGAGACCCAGTACTTC.

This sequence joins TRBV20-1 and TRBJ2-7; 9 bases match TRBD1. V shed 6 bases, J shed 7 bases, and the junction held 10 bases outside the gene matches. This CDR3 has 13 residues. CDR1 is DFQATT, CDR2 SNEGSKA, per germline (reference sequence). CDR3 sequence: CSAPTGGLGEQYF. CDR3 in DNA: TGCAGTGCCCCGACAGGGGGTCTCGGGGAGCAGTACTTC.

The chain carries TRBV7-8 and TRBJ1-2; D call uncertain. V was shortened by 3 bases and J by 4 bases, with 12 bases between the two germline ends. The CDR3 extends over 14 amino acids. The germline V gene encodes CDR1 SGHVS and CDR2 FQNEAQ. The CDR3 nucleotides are TGTGCCAGCAGCTTGGCGCCGGAGGGCTATGGCTACACCTTC. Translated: CASSLAPEGYGYTF.

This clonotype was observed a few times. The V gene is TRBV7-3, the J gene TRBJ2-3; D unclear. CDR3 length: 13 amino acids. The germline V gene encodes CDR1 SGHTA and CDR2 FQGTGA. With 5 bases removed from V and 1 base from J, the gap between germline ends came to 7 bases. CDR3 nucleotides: TGTGCCAGCAGCCTAAAAGGCACAGATACGCAGTATTTT. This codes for CASSLKGTDTQYF.

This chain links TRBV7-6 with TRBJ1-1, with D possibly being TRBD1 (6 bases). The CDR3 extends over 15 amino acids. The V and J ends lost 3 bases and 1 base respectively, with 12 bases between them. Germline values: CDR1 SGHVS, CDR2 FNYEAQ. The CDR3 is CASSFLTGRNTEAFF. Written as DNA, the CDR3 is TGTGCCAGCAGCTTCTTGACAGGACGGAACACTGAAGCTTTCTTT.

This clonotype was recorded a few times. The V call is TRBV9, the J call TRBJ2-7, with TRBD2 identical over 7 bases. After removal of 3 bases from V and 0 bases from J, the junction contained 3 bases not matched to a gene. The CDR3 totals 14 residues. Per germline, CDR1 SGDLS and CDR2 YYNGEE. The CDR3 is CASSGGGSSYEQYF. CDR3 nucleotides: TGTGCCAGCAGCGGTGGCGGGAGCTCCTACGAGCAGTACTTC.

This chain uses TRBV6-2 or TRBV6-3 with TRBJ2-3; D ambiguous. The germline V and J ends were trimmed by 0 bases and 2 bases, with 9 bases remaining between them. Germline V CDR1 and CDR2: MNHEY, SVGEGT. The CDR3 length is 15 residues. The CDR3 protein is CASSYSSRFTDTQYF. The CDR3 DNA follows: TGTGCCAGCAGTTACTCGAGCAGGTTCACAGATACGCAGTATTTT.

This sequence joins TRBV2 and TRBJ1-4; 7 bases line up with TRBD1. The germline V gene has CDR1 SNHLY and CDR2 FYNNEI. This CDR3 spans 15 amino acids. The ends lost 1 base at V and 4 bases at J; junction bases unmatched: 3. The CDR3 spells CASSEEDRHNEKLFF. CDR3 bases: TGTGCCAGCAGTGAAGAGGACAGGCATAATGAAAAACTGTTTTTT.

The CDR3 DNA reads TGTGCCACCAGCCCGGGACTAGCCGTAACCTACAATGAGCAGTTCTTC. Its protein is CATSPGLAVTYNEQFF. This chain uses TRBV15 with TRBJ2-1; 9 positions agree with TRBD2. The junction had 7 bases not matched to a gene; V was cut back by 5 bases and J by 2 bases. This CDR3 is 16 amino acids long. The germline V gene has CDR1 LNHNV and CDR2 YYDKDF (reference sequence).